This T cell receptor (beta chain) appears in the sequencing data of a study of T-cell reconstitution after alpha-beta-depleted transplantation in children. This clonotype was detected ten times or more. This CDR3 region has 15 residues. With 4 bases removed from V and 7 bases from J, the gap between germline ends came to 18 bases. Germline CDR1 reads SGHRS; CDR2 reads YFSETQ. For TCRbeta, the library was prepared with unique molecular identifiers. TCRdb ran MiXCR on the PCR reads and lists one entry per CDR3 protein. Altogether 260,000 or so distinct CDR3 sequences are present, 12% being singletons, with the ten largest covering roughly 2.6%.

This sequence originates from a human donor who donated a stem cell graft to a child with acute lymphoblastic leukemia. The material sequenced was PBMCs from the stem cell graft donor, taken from the stem cell graft. This chain joins TRBV5-1 and TRBJ2-1; D is possibly TRBD1 (6 bases). The CDR3 DNA follows: TGCGCCAGCAGCCCGGACAGCTTGCCCTTGAATGAGCAGTTCTTC. This encodes CASSPDSLPLNEQFF.